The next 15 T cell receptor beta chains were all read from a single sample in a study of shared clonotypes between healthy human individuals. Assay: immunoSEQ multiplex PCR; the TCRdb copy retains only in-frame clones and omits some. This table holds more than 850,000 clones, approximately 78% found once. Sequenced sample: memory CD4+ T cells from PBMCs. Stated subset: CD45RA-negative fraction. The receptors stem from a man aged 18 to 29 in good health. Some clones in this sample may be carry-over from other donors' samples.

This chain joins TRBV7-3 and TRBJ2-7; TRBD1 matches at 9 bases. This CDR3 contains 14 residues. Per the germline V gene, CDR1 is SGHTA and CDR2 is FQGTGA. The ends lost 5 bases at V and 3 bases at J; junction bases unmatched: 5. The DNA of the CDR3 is TGTGCCAGCAGCCAGGGACAGGGTAACTACGAGCAGTACTTC. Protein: CASSQGQGNYEQYF.

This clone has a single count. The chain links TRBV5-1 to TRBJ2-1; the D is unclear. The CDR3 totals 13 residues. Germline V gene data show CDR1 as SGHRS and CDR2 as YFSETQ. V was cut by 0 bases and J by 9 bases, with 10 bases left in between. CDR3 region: CASSLVPAAEQFF. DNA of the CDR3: TGCGCCAGCAGCTTGGTTCCGGCGGCTGAGCAGTTCTTC.

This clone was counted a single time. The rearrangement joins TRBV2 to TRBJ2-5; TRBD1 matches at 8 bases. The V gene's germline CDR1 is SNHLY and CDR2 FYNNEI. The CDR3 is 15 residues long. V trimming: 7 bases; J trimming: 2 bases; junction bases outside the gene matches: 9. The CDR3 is CASTQDRGGQETQYF. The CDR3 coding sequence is TGTGCCAGCACCCAAGACAGGGGAGGACAAGAGACCCAGTACTTC. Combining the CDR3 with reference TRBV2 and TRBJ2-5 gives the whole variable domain EPEVTQTPSHQVTQMGQEVILRCVPISNHLYFYWYRQILGQKVEFLVSFYNNEISEKSEIFDDQFSVERPDGSNFTLKIRSTKLEDSAMYFCASTQDRGGQETQYFGPGTRLLVL.

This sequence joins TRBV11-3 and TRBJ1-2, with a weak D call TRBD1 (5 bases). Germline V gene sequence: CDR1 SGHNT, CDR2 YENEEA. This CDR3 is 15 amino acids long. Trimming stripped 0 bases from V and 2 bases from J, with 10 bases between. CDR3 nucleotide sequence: TGTGCCAGCAGCTTAGACCTCCGGGACAACTATGGCTACACCTTC. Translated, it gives CASSLDLRDNYGYTF.

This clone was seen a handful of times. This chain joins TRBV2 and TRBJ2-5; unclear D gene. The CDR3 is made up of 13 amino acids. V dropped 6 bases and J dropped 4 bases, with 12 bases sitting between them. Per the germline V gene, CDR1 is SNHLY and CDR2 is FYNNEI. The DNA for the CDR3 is TGTGCCAGCAGCGTGACTTGGGGAGAGACCCAGTACTTC. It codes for CASSVTWGETQYF. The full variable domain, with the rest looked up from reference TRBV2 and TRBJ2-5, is EPEVTQTPSHQVTQMGQEVILRCVPISNHLYFYWYRQILGQKVEFLVSFYNNEISEKSEIFDDQFSVERPDGSNFTLKIRSTKLEDSAMYFCASSVTWGETQYFGPGTRLLVL.

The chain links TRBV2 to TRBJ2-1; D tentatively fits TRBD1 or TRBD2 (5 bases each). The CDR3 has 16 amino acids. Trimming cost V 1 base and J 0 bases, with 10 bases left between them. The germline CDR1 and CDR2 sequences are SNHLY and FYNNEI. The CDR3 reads CASSEGGWSSYNEQFF. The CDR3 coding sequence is TGTGCCAGCAGTGAAGGGGGGTGGAGCTCCTACAATGAGCAGTTCTTC.

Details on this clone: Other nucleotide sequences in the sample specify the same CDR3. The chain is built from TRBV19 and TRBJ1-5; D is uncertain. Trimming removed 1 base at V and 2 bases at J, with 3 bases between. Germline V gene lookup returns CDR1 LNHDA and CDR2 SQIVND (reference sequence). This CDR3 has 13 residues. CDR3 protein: CASSIGGNQPQHF. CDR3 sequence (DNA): TGTGCCAGTAGTATAGGCGGCAATCAGCCCCAGCATTTT.

The CDR3 protein is CASTPRDSYEQYF. Here the CDR3 DNA reads TGTGCCAGCACCCCACGGGATTCCTACGAGCAGTACTTC. The rearrangement links TRBV6-6 to TRBJ2-7; D may be TRBD2 (5 bases). Per the germline V gene, CDR1 is MNHNY and CDR2 is SVGAGI (reference sequence). Trimming stripped 7 bases from V and 1 base from J, with 11 bases between. CDR3 length equals 13 residues.

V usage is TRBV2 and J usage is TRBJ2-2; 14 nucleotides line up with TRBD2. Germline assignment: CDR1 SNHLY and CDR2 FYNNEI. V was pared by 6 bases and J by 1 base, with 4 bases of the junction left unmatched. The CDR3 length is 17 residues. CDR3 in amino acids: CASSGTSGSGNTGELFF. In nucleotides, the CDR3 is TGTGCCAGCAGCGGGACTAGCGGGAGTGGGAACACCGGGGAGCTGTTTTTT.

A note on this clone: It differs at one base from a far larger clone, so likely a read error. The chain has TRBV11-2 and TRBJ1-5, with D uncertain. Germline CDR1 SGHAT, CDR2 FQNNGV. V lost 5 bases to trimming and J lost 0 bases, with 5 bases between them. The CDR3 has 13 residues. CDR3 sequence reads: CASSRDSNQPQHF. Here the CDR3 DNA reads TGTGCCAGCAGCCGAGATAGCAATCAGCCCCAGCATTTT.

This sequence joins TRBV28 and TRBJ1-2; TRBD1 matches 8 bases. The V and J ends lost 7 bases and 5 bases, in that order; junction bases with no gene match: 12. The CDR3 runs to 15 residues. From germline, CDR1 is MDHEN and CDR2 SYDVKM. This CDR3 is CASTWGLGQGYGYTF. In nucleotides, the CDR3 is TGTGCCAGCACCTGGGGATTAGGACAGGGATATGGCTACACCTTC.

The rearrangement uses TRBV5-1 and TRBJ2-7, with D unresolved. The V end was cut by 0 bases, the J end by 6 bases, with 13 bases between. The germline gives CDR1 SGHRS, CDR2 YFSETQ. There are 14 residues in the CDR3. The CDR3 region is CASSLEPGPAEQYF. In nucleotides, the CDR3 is TGCGCCAGCAGCTTGGAGCCGGGTCCCGCCGAGCAGTACTTC.

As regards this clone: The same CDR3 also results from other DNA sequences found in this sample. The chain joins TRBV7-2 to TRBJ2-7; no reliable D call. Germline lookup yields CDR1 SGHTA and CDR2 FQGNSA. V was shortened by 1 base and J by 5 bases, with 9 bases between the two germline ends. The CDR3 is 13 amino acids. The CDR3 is CASSLGPRDEQYF. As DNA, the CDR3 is TGTGCCAGCAGCTTAGGTCCAAGGGACGAGCAGTACTTC.

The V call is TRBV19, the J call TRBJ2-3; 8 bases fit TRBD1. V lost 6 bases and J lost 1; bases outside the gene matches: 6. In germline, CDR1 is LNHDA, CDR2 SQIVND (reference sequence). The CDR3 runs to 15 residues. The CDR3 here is CASSQQGGGTDTQYF. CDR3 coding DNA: TGTGCCAGTAGCCAACAGGGGGGAGGCACAGATACGCAGTATTTT.

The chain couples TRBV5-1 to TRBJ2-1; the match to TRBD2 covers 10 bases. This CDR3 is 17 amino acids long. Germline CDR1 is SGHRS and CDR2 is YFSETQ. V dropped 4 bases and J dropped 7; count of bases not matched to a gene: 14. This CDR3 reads CASSPHPPSGRGNEQFF. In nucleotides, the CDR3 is TGCGCCAGCAGCCCGCATCCCCCTAGCGGGAGAGGGAATGAGCAGTTCTTC.